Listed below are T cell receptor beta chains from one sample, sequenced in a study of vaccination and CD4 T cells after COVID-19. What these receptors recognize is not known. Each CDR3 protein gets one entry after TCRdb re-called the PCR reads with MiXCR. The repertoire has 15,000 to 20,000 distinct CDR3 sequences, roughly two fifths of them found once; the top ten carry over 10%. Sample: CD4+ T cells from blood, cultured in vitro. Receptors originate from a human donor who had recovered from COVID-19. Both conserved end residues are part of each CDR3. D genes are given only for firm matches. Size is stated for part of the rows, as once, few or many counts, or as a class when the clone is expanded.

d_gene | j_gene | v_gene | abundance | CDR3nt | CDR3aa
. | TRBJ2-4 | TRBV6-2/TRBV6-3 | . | TGTGCCAGCACCGGGGTGGCCAAAAACATTCAGTACTTC | CASTGVAKNIQYF
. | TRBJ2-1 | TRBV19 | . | TGTGCCAGTAGTATGGGGAGGGGGAGCTCCTACAATGAGCAGTTCTTC | CASSMGRGSSYNEQFF
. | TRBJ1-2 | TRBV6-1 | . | TGTGCCAGCAGTGAAGTGCCCCAGGGTGCGGCCTATGGCTACACCTTC | CASSEVPQGAAYGYTF
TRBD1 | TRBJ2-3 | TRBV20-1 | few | TGCAGTGCTAGGGGACAGGGGACCAGCACAGATACGCAGTATTTT | CSARGQGTSTDTQYF
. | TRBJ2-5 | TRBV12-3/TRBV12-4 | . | TGTGCCAGCAGCCGGGACAATCAAGAGACCCAGTACTTC | CASSRDNQETQYF
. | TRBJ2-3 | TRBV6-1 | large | TGTGCCAGCATATTATTGGGGCTAGAAACAGATACGCAGTATTTT | CASILLGLETDTQYF
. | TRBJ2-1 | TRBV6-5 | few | TGTGCCAGCAGTTATTTACAGGGTACCTACAATGAGCAGTTCTTC | CASSYLQGTYNEQFF
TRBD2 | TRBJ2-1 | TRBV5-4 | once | TGTGCCAGCAGCTTTCGTGGGCTAGCGGGAGGCAATGAGCAGTTCTTC | CASSFRGLAGGNEQFF
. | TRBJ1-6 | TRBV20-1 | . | TGCAGTGCTGACAGGAGCTCCTATAATTCACCCCTCCACTTT | CSADRSSYNSPLHF
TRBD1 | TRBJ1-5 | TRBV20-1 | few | TGCAGTGCTAGAGAGGGACAGGGCAATCAGCCCCAGCATTTT | CSAREGQGNQPQHF
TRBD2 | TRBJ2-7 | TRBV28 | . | TGTGCCAGCACCGCCGCCGGAGCGGGAGCGTCGTACGAGCAGTACTTC | CASTAAGAGASYEQYF
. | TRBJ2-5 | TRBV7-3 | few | TGTGCCAGCAGCTTAACGGGATGGGAGACCCAGTACTTC | CASSLTGWETQYF
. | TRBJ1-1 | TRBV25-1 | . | TGTGCCAGCACCCCCGCACTAAGGGGGACTGAAGCTTTCTTT | CASTPALRGTEAFF
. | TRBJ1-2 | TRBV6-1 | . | TGTGCCAGCACCTCGCGGACTCTCGCGAGTGGCTACACCTTC | CASTSRTLASGYTF
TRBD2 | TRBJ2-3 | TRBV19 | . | TGTGCCAGTAGTAACCGAGCGGGAGGATTTACAGATACGCAGTATTTT | CASSNRAGGFTDTQYF
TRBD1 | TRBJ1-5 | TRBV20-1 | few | TGCAGTGTGACAGGGGGAGATCAGCCCCAGCATTTT | CSVTGGDQPQHF
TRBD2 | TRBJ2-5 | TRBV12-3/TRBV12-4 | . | TGTGCCAGCAGTTTATTAGCGGGCTTCGGGGAGACCCAGTACTTC | CASSLLAGFGETQYF
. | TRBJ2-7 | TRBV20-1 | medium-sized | TGCAGTGCTAGAGATATTAGCCAGGGTCGAGGGGAGCAGTACTTC | CSARDISQGRGEQYF
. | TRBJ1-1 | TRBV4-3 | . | TGCGCCAGCAGCCCGGGGCAGGGAATTGAAGCTTTCTTT | CASSPGQGIEAFF
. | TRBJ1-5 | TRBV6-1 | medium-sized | TGTGCCAGCAGCCAAGGTCAGCCCCAGCATTTT | CASSQGQPQHF
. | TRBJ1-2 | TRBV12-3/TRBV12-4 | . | TGTGCCAGCAGTTTTTCTAACTATGGCTACACCTTC | CASSFSNYGYTF
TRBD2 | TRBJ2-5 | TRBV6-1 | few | TGTGCCAGCAGTGAAGCAGCGGGAGAACAAGAGACCCAGTACTTC | CASSEAAGEQETQYF
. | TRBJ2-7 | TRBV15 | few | TGTGCCACCAGCAGAGATCTGGGCCAGTCCTACGAGCAGTACTTC | CATSRDLGQSYEQYF
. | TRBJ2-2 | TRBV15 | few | TGTGCCACCAGCAGAGACCTATCTAGGGCTGGCGTGAACACCGGGGAGCTGTTTTTT | CATSRDLSRAGVNTGELFF
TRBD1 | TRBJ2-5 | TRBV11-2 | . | TGTGCCAGCAGCCTAAAGACCGGGACAGGGCGACGGGAGACCCAGTACTTC | CASSLKTGTGRRETQYF
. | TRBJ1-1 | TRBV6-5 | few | TGTGCCAGCAGTTACTCGCCCTGGAACACTGAAGCTTTCTTT | CASSYSPWNTEAFF
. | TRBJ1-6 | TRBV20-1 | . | TGCAGTGCTAGAGTAACGGGGAGCTCCTATAATTCACCCCTCCACTTT | CSARVTGSSYNSPLHF
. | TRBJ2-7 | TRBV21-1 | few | TGTGCCAGCAGCAAAGGCCTCCGGGACAGGGGGCCTCATTCCTACGAGCAGTACTTC | CASSKGLRDRGPHSYEQYF
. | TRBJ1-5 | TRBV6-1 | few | TGTGCCAGCAGCCGTCAGGGGTACAATCAGCCCCAGCATTTT | CASSRQGYNQPQHF
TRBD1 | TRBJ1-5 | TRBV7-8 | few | TGTGCCAGCAGCCCCAGAAGGACAGGGTTGAGTCAGCCCCAGCATTTT | CASSPRRTGLSQPQHF
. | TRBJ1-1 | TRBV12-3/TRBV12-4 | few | TGTGCCAGCAGTTTAGTCAGCACTGAAGCTTTCTTT | CASSLVSTEAFF
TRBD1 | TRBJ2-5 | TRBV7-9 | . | TGTGCCAGCAGCCGGGGACAGGGCAATGTGGAGACCCAGTACTTC | CASSRGQGNVETQYF
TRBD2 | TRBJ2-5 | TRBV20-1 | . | TGCAGTGCGCGGACTAGCGGGGAAGAGACCCAGTACTTC | CSARTSGEETQYF
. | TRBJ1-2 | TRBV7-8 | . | TGTGCCAGCAGCTTAGATATAGGCGGCGGCTATGGCCACACCTTC | CASSLDIGGGYGHTF
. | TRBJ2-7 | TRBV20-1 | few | TGCAGTGCTATGGGGCAGCCCGATAACACCTACGAGCAGTACTTC | CSAMGQPDNTYEQYF
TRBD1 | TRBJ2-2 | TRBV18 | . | TGTGCCAGCTCACGCGGACAGGGGAACACCGGGGAGCTGTTTTTT | CASSRGQGNTGELFF
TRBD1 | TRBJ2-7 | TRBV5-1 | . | TGCGCCAGCAGCTTGTTTTCAGGGGGTCGTGGGGGCGAGCAGTACTTC | CASSLFSGGRGGEQYF
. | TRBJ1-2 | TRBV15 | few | TGTGCCACCAGCAGAGGGAGGCAGGTCCCGAACTATGGCTACACCTTC | CATSRGRQVPNYGYTF
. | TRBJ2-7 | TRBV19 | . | TGTGCCACATCAGGCGGGGACAAGTCCTACGAGCAGTACTTC | CATSGGDKSYEQYF
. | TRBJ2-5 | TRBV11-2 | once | TGTGCCAGCAGCTTAGGGCGGGGTCGACGAACTAAAGGGACCCAGTACTTC | CASSLGRGRRTKGTQYF
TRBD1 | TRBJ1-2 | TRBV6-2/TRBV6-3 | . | TGTGCCAGCAGCTCACAGGGGAACTATGGCTACACCTTC | CASSSQGNYGYTF
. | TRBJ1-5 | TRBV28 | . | TGTGCCAGCAGACCCGGGGGACTACCGGGGGTTCAGCCCCAGCATTTT | CASRPGGLPGVQPQHF
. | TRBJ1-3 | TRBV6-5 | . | TGTGCCAGCAGTTACTCTAACGCGGGGGAACAGGGAAACACCATATATTTT | CASSYSNAGEQGNTIYF
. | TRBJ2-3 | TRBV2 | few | TGTGCCAGCAGTGAAAAGGCGGGTTGGGCAGATACGCAGTATTTT | CASSEKAGWADTQYF
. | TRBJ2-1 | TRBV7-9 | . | TGTGCCAGCAGCTTCCGCGAGAATGAGCAGTTCTTC | CASSFRENEQFF